This TCR beta chain was retrieved from a study of Ad26.COV2.S vaccination and SARS-CoV-2 variants. Clones were sequenced by immunoSEQ multiplex PCR, and TCRdb holds only the in-frame ones, with some missing. The table shows 300,000 to 400,000 clones, with around 86% occurring only once. Treatment specified: some 20 received Ad26.COV2.S at low or high dose, single or two shots; several received placebo; per-sample allocation not given. Day 63 following the first vaccine or placebo injection was when the samples were taken. The CDR3 contains 18 residues. V shed 1 base and J 1 base; nucleotides not matched to a gene: 7. Germline CDR1 reads SGHAT; CDR2 reads FQNNGV.

This sample comprised peripheral blood, obtained in a trial of Ad26.COV2.S vaccine versus placebo. The receptor comes from a person between 18 and 60 years old who received the Ad26.COV2.S COVID-19 vaccine or a placebo. V is TRBV11-2 and J is TRBJ2-5; 12 bases map to TRBD2. The CDR3 spells CASSLASGGAMTQETQYF. CDR3 in DNA: TGTGCCAGCAGCTTAGCTAGCGGGGGGGCCATGACCCAAGAGACCCAGTACTTC.